Shown below are 18 T cell receptor beta chains from a single sample sequenced in a study of blood T cell repertoires in COVID-19. The method was immunoSEQ multiplex PCR; TCRdb's version includes in-frame clones alone and lacks a portion of them. The repertoire consists of 120,000 to 150,000 clones, with 88% occurring once and the leading ten covering 2% to 2.5%. The specimen was peripheral blood. These receptors originate from a human donor in a cohort sampled during active COVID-19.

This clone was seen a single time. The chain employs TRBV5-1 and TRBJ2-6; D is possibly TRBD2 (5 bases). Germline CDR1 reads SGHRS; CDR2 reads YFSETQ. The CDR3 is 17 amino acids. V lost 4 bases and J lost 0, with 14 bases in between. CDR3 in DNA: TGCGCCAGCAGCCCCGGGGTGCACCCCTCTGGGGCCAACGTCCTGACTTTC. Translating gives CASSPGVHPSGANVLTF.

This rearrangement joins TRBV6-2 or TRBV6-3 to TRBJ2-1, with TRBD1 as a possible D gene (5 bases). The germline V and J ends were trimmed by 1 base and 4 bases, with 14 bases remaining between them. The CDR3 contains 16 residues. The V gene's germline CDR1 is MNHEY and CDR2 SVGEGT. CDR3 residues: CASSYYSPQGYNEQFF. The CDR3 DNA sequence: TGTGCCAGCAGTTACTACTCCCCCCAGGGTTACAATGAGCAGTTCTTC.

The rearrangement uses TRBV19 and TRBJ1-6; 9 bases line up with TRBD1. Trimming removed 4 bases from V and 8 bases from J; junction bases left unmatched: 3. Germline-derived CDR1 and CDR2 are LNHDA and SQIVND (reference sequence). The CDR3 contains 14 residues. The CDR3 here is CASSKQGAYSPLHF. CDR3 DNA sequence: TGTGCCAGTAGTAAACAGGGGGCTTATTCACCCCTCCACTTT.

The V call is TRBV4-1, the J call TRBJ2-3, with D perhaps matching TRBD2 (6 bases). Germline lookup yields CDR1 MGHRA and CDR2 YSYEKL. The V end was cut by 2 bases, the J end by 6 bases, with 15 bases between. This CDR3 contains 15 residues. CDR3: CASSQTGLPGDTQYF. In nucleotides, the CDR3 is TGCGCCAGCAGCCAAACGGGACTTCCCGGGGATACGCAGTATTTT.

This chain joins TRBV3-1 (or the pseudogene TRBV3-2) and TRBJ2-7, with 10 bases lining up with TRBD2. This CDR3 has 14 residues. The V gene end was trimmed by 4 bases and the J gene end by 5 bases; junction bases not matched to a gene: 5. Germline CDR1 reads LGHDT; CDR2 reads YNNKEL (reference sequence). CDR3 in amino acids: CASSPGLAFNEQYF. The CDR3 DNA is TGTGCCAGCAGCCCGGGACTAGCGTTTAACGAGCAGTACTTC.

The chain recombines TRBV4-1 with TRBJ1-2; D is unclear. V shed 4 bases and J shed 4 bases, with 13 bases lying between them. The CDR3 sequence is 14 residues long. Germline V gives CDR1 MGHRA, CDR2 YSYEKL. CDR3 sequence reads: CASSLEFEGYGYTF. The CDR3 region has the DNA TGCGCCAGCAGCCTCGAGTTTGAGGGCTATGGCTACACCTTC.

The chain couples TRBV27 to TRBJ2-1; 11 nucleotides line up with TRBD1. The junction had 14 bases not matched to a gene; V was cut back by 1 base and J by 15 bases. The CDR3 loop spans 16 amino acids. Germline lookup yields CDR1 MNHEY and CDR2 SMNVEV (reference sequence). CDR3 loop: CASSLWGQGGIKLGFF. DNA for the CDR3: TGTGCCAGCAGTTTATGGGGACAGGGGGGAATCAAGTTGGGGTTCTTC.

The chain couples TRBV11-2 to TRBJ2-2; TRBD1 matches at 7 bases. CDR3 length: 15 residues. Looked up from germline, CDR1 is SGHAT and CDR2 is FQNNGV. V trimming: 1 base; J trimming: 2 bases; junction bases outside the gene matches: 1. The CDR3 sequence: CASSLVGGNTGELFF. Here the CDR3 DNA reads TGTGCCAGCAGCTTAGTAGGGGGCAACACCGGGGAGCTGTTTTTT.

This chain connects TRBV4-1 to TRBJ2-4; D perhaps matches TRBD1 (6 bases). The V and J ends lost 1 base and 6 bases respectively, with 16 bases between them. CDR1 and CDR2 from the germline V gene are MGHRA and YSYEKL. The CDR3 is 16 residues long. The chain's CDR3 is CASSQAGVTGRNIQYF. The CDR3, as DNA: TGCGCCAGCAGCCAAGCTGGGGTCACAGGGAGAAACATTCAGTACTTC.

The V and J genes are TRBV19 and TRBJ1-1; a weak D match, TRBD1 (6 bases). Germline-derived CDR1 and CDR2 are LNHDA and SQIVND (reference sequence). The V gene lost 1 base and the J gene lost 5 bases, with 11 bases spanning the gap. The CDR3 covers 14 residues. CDR3 DNA sequence: TGTGCCAGTAGTATAGGGGGCCAGGGGACTGAAGCTTTCTTT. Its translation: CASSIGGQGTEAFF.

The chain is built from TRBV6-6 and TRBJ1-5; 7 nucleotides line up with TRBD1. Germline loops: CDR1 MNHNY, CDR2 SVGAGI (reference sequence). J gave up 4 bases and V 6 bases, and 12 bases lay outside the gene matches. There are 16 residues in the CDR3. CDR3 in DNA: TGTGCCAGCAGCCGACGTAGACAGGGACGAAATCAGCCCCAGCATTTT. Translating gives CASSRRRQGRNQPQHF.

The chain uses TRBV6-5 and TRBJ1-1, with a possible D match to TRBD1 (5 bases). Trimming pared 7 bases from V and 2 bases from J, leaving 11 bases between. CDR1 is MNHEY and CDR2 is SVGAGI in the germline V gene. The CDR3 sequence is 13 residues long. The CDR3 bases are TGTGCCAGCACCCCCCAGGGTAACACTGAAGCTTTCTTT. It encodes CASTPQGNTEAFF.

This clone was seen a single time. This rearrangement joins TRBV4-2 to TRBJ2-3; 10 bases map to TRBD2. Germline values: CDR1 LGHNA, CDR2 YNFKEQ. This CDR3 spans 16 amino acids. J gave up 6 bases and V 1 base, and 7 bases lay outside the gene matches. The CDR3 region is CASSQVASGGVDTQYF. As DNA, the CDR3 is TGTGCCAGCAGCCAAGTTGCTAGCGGGGGAGTGGATACGCAGTATTTT.

This rearrangement joins TRBV5-1 to TRBJ2-1; the D is unclear. Trimming left V 0 bases short and J 6 bases short, with 10 bases between. Germline CDR1 SGHRS, CDR2 YFSETQ. This CDR3 is 14 amino acids long. In nucleotides, the CDR3 is TGCGCCAGCAGCTTGGGTGGCGGAGTCAATGAGCAGTTCTTC. Amino acid sequence: CASSLGGGVNEQFF.

The rearrangement links TRBV9 to TRBJ1-3; 9 positions agree with TRBD1. CDR3 length equals 15 residues. The junction had 6 bases not matched to a gene; V was cut back by 7 bases and J by 1 base. Germline V gene sequence: CDR1 SGDLS, CDR2 YYNGEE. The CDR3 here is CASGFGQGSGNTIYF. The CDR3 region has the DNA TGTGCCAGCGGATTCGGACAGGGGTCTGGAAACACCATATATTTT.

The gene calls are TRBV5-8 and TRBJ1-1; 9 bases align to TRBD1. Germline lookup yields CDR1 SGHTS and CDR2 YDEGEE. The CDR3 spans 15 residues. Unmatched junction bases numbered 10, after V lost 4 bases and J lost 6 bases. The CDR3 loop reads CASSLPGQGNSEAFF. Here the CDR3 DNA reads TGTGCCAGCAGCCTCCCGGGACAGGGAAATTCTGAAGCTTTCTTT.

This clone was seen repeatedly, ten times or more. This chain joins TRBV2 and TRBJ2-4; 7 bases fit TRBD2. The CDR3 sequence is 17 residues long. CDR1 SNHLY and CDR2 FYNNEI come from the germline V gene. The V and J ends lost 1 base and 7 bases, in that order; junction bases with no gene match: 13. The chain's CDR3 is CASSEEGGSHQRNIQYF. The CDR3 region has the DNA TGTGCCAGCAGTGAAGAGGGCGGGAGTCACCAAAGGAACATTCAGTACTTC.

This rearrangement joins TRBV6-5 to TRBJ1-5, with TRBD1 as a possible D gene (5 bases). This CDR3 comprises 14 residues. The germline V gene encodes CDR1 MNHEY and CDR2 SVGAGI. Trimming stripped 6 bases from V and 6 bases from J, with 15 bases between. CDR3 in DNA: TGTGCCAGCAGGGCGGCGAGGAGGGGTCAGCCCCAGCATTTT. It is translated as CASRAARRGQPQHF.